This T cell receptor beta chain was identified in a study of OX40 agonist ivuxolimab in advanced cancers. Study-wide results and limits: Dose levels from 0.1 to 3.0 mg/kg saw CD4+ and CD8+ blood T cells expand clonally by week 6.

Clones were sequenced by immunoSEQ multiplex PCR, and TCRdb holds only the in-frame ones, with some missing. This table holds about 70,000 clones, under 80% found once. This clone has only one observation. Its cognate antigen is unknown. No patient had autoimmune disease or received systemic immunosuppression. This clonotype originated in an adult with an advanced solid tumor such as melanoma, head and neck, liver or kidney cancer. The sample in question was CD4+ or CD8+ T cells sorted from blood, obtained in a trial of the OX40 agonist ivuxolimab.

The CDR3 region is CASRNAQGSNQPQHF. In nucleotides, the CDR3 is TGTGCCAGCAGGAATGCACAGGGGTCAAATCAGCCCCAGCATTTT. The gene calls are TRBV27 and TRBJ1-5; 7 bases line up with TRBD1. This CDR3 contains 15 residues. V dropped 6 bases and J dropped 4; count of bases not matched to a gene: 9. Germline V lookup: CDR1 MNHEY, CDR2 SMNVEV (reference sequence).